These T cell receptor beta chains were read from a single sample in a study of spatial heterogeneity in lung cancer. TCRdb reanalysed the 5' RACE reads using MiXCR and keeps one entry per CDR3 protein. The sample contains some 9,900 distinct CDR3 sequences, about 8.5% of which appear only once. Sequencing was performed on lung tumor tissue, taken at surgery. These receptors all stem from a male donor with early-stage non-small cell lung cancer. Each CDR3 is given with its conserved first and last residue. D genes are given only for firm matches. Clone sizes are given selectively: once, few, many, or a class where the clone is expanded.

size: many; V: TRBV7-2; J: TRBJ2-1; D: TRBD2; DNA: TGTGCCAGCAAAGCGGGAGATAACAATGAGCAGTTCTTC; CDR3: CASKAGDNNEQFF
size: many; V: TRBV7-3; J: TRBJ2-7; D: TRBD1; DNA: TGTGCCAGCAGCTTCTCCGGGACAGAGTCCGAGCAGTACTTC; CDR3: CASSFSGTESEQYF
size: few; V: TRBV3-1; J: TRBJ2-1; D: TRBD2; DNA: TGTGCCAGCAGCCAAGGGAGAACTAGCGGGGGAAATGAGCAGTTCTTC; CDR3: CASSQGRTSGGNEQFF
size: medium-sized; V: TRBV28; J: TRBJ2-7; D: NA; DNA: TGTGCCAGCAGTTTAGGGGGGCGGGACGAGCAGTACTTC; CDR3: CASSLGGRDEQYF
size: medium-sized; V: TRBV10-3; J: TRBJ2-2; D: NA; DNA: TGTGCCATCAGCTTGCAAGGAACTTATTCGAACACCGGGGAGCTGTTTTTT; CDR3: CAISLQGTYSNTGELFF
size: few; V: TRBV7-9; J: TRBJ2-4; D: NA; DNA: TGTGCCAGCTCTCGCGGGCGGGACGGAACCAAAAACATTCAGTACTTC; CDR3: CASSRGRDGTKNIQYF
size: few; V: TRBV20-1; J: TRBJ2-3; D: NA; DNA: TGCAGTGCGGAGTCTAGCGCCGCGGGAAAGTATCCGTTGAAATCCTCATATTTT; CDR3: CSAESSAAGKYPLKSSYF
size: many; V: TRBV7-2; J: TRBJ2-3; D: NA; DNA: TGTGCCAGCAGCCCAAACTACAACACAGATACGCAGTATTTT; CDR3: CASSPNYNTDTQYF
size: many; V: TRBV7-9; J: TRBJ2-7; D: TRBD2; DNA: TGTGCCAGCAGCCCCGGGACTAGTGTCTACGAGCAGTACTTC; CDR3: CASSPGTSVYEQYF
size: many; V: TRBV4-1; J: TRBJ2-3; D: NA; DNA: TGCGCCAGCAGCCAGTGGGGGTCGAAAGATACGCAGTATTTT; CDR3: CASSQWGSKDTQYF
size: NA; V: TRBV7-9; J: TRBJ2-7; D: TRBD1; DNA: TGTGCCAGCAGCCCAATGGACAGGGCCTACGAGCAGTACTTC; CDR3: CASSPMDRAYEQYF
size: medium-sized; V: TRBV7-2; J: TRBJ2-5; D: NA; DNA: TGTGCCAGCAGTGTCTTATCGGAGACCCAGTACTTC; CDR3: CASSVLSETQYF